Presented here are 29 T cell receptor beta chains from one specimen sequenced in a study of beta chain features in type 1 diabetes. Regarding the study as a whole: Type 1 diabetes patients had moderately but significantly shorter TCRB CDR3s in all four CD4+ subsets.

Their cognate antigens are unknown. cDNA synthesis used the whole RNA isolate, giving expressed TCRB sequences. Produced via immunoSEQ multiplex PCR; TCRdb's table is partial and in-frame only. The table records fewer than 300,000 clones, approximately 11% of them present only once. The sample comprised naive CD4+ T cells from blood. The source is a man aged 25 to 40 with type 1 diabetes.

This clone was detected only a few times. In nucleotides, the CDR3 is TGTGCCACCAGCAGAGATCAGGCTAACCAAGAGACCCAGTACTTC. Translation: CATSRDQANQETQYF. The gene calls are TRBV15 and TRBJ2-5; D is uncertain. This CDR3 comprises 15 residues. Looked up from germline, CDR1 is LNHNV and CDR2 is YYDKDF (reference sequence). Trimming cost V 0 bases and J 0 bases, with 8 bases left between them.

This clone was seen more than once but under ten times. A junction boundary mismatches the germline segment, possibly from a read error. The genes are TRBV28 and TRBJ2-7; D possibly corresponds to TRBD2 (5 bases). Germline lookup yields CDR1 MDHEN and CDR2 SYDVKM. CDR3 length equals 12 residues. The CDR3 DNA reads as TGTGCCAGCAGTTTAATCCGGGAAGTGAAGGACTTC. This encodes CASSLIREVKDF. The whole variable domain, remainder taken from reference TRBV28 and TRBJ2-7, is DVKVTQSSRYLVKRTGEKVFLECVQDMDHENMFWYRQDPGLGLRLIYFSYDVKMKEKGDIPEGYSVSREKKERFSLILESASTNQTSMYLCASSLIREVKDFGPGTRLTVT.

The chain couples TRBV2 to TRBJ1-3; the D is unclear. Germline-derived CDR1 and CDR2 are SNHLY and FYNNEI. Trimming cost V 8 bases and J 1 base, with 6 bases left between them. The CDR3 has 12 amino acids. In DNA form, the CDR3 reads TGTGCCAGCGGGCCTTCTGGAAACACCATATATTTT. This sequence encodes CASGPSGNTIYF.

As DNA, the CDR3 is TGTGCCAGTAACAGATTCTCTGGGGCCAACGTCCTGACTTTC. This translates into CASNRFSGANVLTF. V is TRBV19 and J is TRBJ2-6; unclear D gene. The CDR3 runs to 14 residues. The germline V and J ends were trimmed by 7 bases and 0 bases, with 7 bases remaining between them. Germline V lookup: CDR1 LNHDA, CDR2 SQIVND (reference sequence).

The V and J genes are TRBV5-1 and TRBJ2-1; 8 bases match TRBD1. With 4 bases clipped from V and 3 bases from J, the junction kept 6 bases outside the gene matches. This CDR3 comprises 15 residues. Germline loops: CDR1 SGHRS, CDR2 YFSETQ. The CDR3 sequence: CASSPQDRVYNEQFF. CDR3 nucleotides: TGCGCCAGCAGCCCTCAGGACAGGGTCTACAATGAGCAGTTCTTC.

This clone has only a few counts. The chain couples TRBV19 to TRBJ2-1, with 8 bases identical to TRBD1. The CDR3 consists of 14 residues. Looked up from germline, CDR1 is LNHDA and CDR2 is SQIVND (reference sequence). V trimming: 4 bases; J trimming: 5 bases; junction bases outside the gene matches: 4. CDR3 protein: CASSRQGQHNEQFF. CDR3 DNA: TGTGCCAGTAGTAGACAGGGGCAGCACAATGAGCAGTTCTTC.

There are a few counts of this clone. This chain uses TRBV5-4 with TRBJ2-3; 7 bases fit TRBD2. This CDR3 spans 15 amino acids. Germline CDR1 SGHNT, CDR2 YYREEE (reference sequence). V shed 2 bases, J shed 6 bases, and the junction held 9 bases outside the gene matches. CDR3 sequence reads: CASSFLADSGDTQYF. The CDR3 DNA follows: TGTGCCAGCAGCTTTCTAGCGGACTCCGGGGATACGCAGTATTTT.

This chain uses TRBV27 with TRBJ2-3; TRBD2 agrees at 7 bases. The CDR3 runs to 15 residues. The germline V gene encodes CDR1 MNHEY and CDR2 SMNVEV (reference sequence). V shed 3 bases, J shed 1 base, and the junction held 4 bases outside the gene matches. CDR3 protein: CASSFGGGGTDTQYF. DNA of the CDR3: TGTGCCAGCAGTTTCGGCGGGGGTGGCACAGATACGCAGTATTTT.

This clone was detected only a few times. V gene TRBV11-2 combines with J gene TRBJ2-7; no reliable D call. Germline CDR1 reads SGHAT; CDR2 reads FQNNGV. CDR3 length: 12 amino acids. V lost 5 bases and J 3 bases, leaving 8 bases between the germline ends. CDR3 coding DNA: TGTGCCAGCAGCCGAACAAACTACGAGCAGTACTTC. Translating gives CASSRTNYEQYF.

This clone has more than one count but fewer than ten. The chain joins TRBV12-5 to TRBJ2-5; D gene ambiguous. V was cut by 3 bases and J by 5 bases, with 4 bases left in between. CDR1 is LGHNT and CDR2 is FRNRAP in the germline V gene. The CDR3 is 11 residues long. CDR3 DNA sequence: TGTGCTAGTGGTTTCAGGGAGACCCAGTACTTC. Translated, it gives CASGFRETQYF.

The chain uses TRBV11-2 and TRBJ2-7, with D perhaps TRBD2 (6 bases). CDR1 is SGHAT, CDR2 FQNNGV, per germline. This CDR3 has 14 amino acids. V was pared by 2 bases and J by 1 base, with 9 bases between. This CDR3 is CASSLRGASYEQYF. CDR3 sequence (DNA): TGTGCCAGCAGCTTACGCGGGGCATCCTACGAGCAGTACTTC.

This clone showed up just a few times. This chain uses TRBV5-4 with TRBJ2-3; perhaps TRBD2 as D (6 bases). V was pared by 4 bases and J by 3 bases, with 12 bases between. The CDR3 is made up of 14 amino acids. Germline assignment: CDR1 SGHNT and CDR2 YYREEE (reference sequence). The CDR3 bases are TGTGCCAGCAGCACGGGAGTTAGGACAGATACGCAGTATTTT. Protein product: CASSTGVRTDTQYF.

The J gene is TRBJ1-1, the V gene TRBV7-9, with 8 bases identical to TRBD1. This CDR3 comprises 16 residues. Losses at the gene ends were 1 base for V and 3 bases for J; bases not matched to a gene: 7. CDR1 and CDR2 from the germline V gene are SEHNR and FQNEAQ (reference sequence). This CDR3 is CASSLEAGGVDTEAFF. As DNA, the CDR3 is TGTGCCAGCAGCTTAGAGGCAGGGGGCGTTGACACTGAAGCTTTCTTT.

This clone was detected only a few times. The same CDR3 arises from other DNA sequences in this sample as well. V and J are TRBV2 and TRBJ2-7; TRBD1 matches 10 bases. This CDR3 is built from 13 residues. CDR1 is SNHLY and CDR2 is FYNNEI in the germline V gene. Losses at the gene ends were 8 bases for V and 4 bases for J; bases not matched to a gene: 5. CDR3 DNA: TGTGCCAGCTCCGGGACAGGGGATTACGAGCAGTACTTC. It codes for CASSGTGDYEQYF.

The CDR3 sequence: CAISDHPVQETQYF. CDR3 sequence (DNA): TGTGCCATCAGTGACCATCCGGTCCAAGAGACCCAGTACTTC. The genes are TRBV10-3 and TRBJ2-5, with D unclear. Germline V gene sequence: CDR1 ENHRY, CDR2 SYGVKD. V dropped 3 bases and J dropped 1 base, with 9 bases sitting between them. The CDR3 sequence is 14 residues long.

A few counts support this clone. The chain is built from TRBV7-2 and TRBJ2-5; 8 nucleotides agree with TRBD2. This CDR3 is built from 16 residues. Germline V gene lookup returns CDR1 SGHTA and CDR2 FQGNSA. The V and J ends lost 1 base and 5 bases, in that order; junction bases with no gene match: 9. The CDR3 here is CASSLGASSGGETQYF. Written as DNA, the CDR3 is TGTGCCAGCAGCTTAGGGGCCTCCAGCGGGGGTGAGACCCAGTACTTC.

This clone was recorded a few times. This chain joins TRBV7-2 and TRBJ1-1; the match to TRBD1 covers 7 bases. Trimming took 1 base from V and 9 from J; bases not matched to a gene: 8. This CDR3 is built from 14 residues. Germline V lookup: CDR1 SGHTA, CDR2 FQGNSA. The CDR3 here is CASSLGARGKKAFF. DNA for the CDR3: TGTGCCAGCAGCTTAGGTGCCAGGGGGAAAAAAGCTTTCTTT.

The chain is built from TRBV5-1 and TRBJ1-4; 8 nucleotides line up with TRBD1. CDR3 length: 14 residues. V was pared by 4 bases and J by 7 bases, with 6 bases of the junction left unmatched. Germline assignment: CDR1 SGHRS and CDR2 YFSETQ. The CDR3 DNA is TGCGCCAGCAGCCCGGACAGGGTCCCTGAAAAACTGTTTTTT. Protein: CASSPDRVPEKLFF.

The rearrangement links TRBV4-2 to TRBJ2-7; D gene unclear. The CDR3 runs to 14 residues. Germline V CDR1 and CDR2: LGHNA, YNFKEQ. V lost 1 base and J 3 bases, leaving 10 bases between the germline ends. CDR3 nucleotides: TGTGCCAGCAGCCAAGGAGGAGTGTTCTACGAGCAGTACTTC. Its protein is CASSQGGVFYEQYF.

This sequence joins TRBV7-8 and TRBJ2-3; 12 bases agree with TRBD2. CDR3 length equals 17 residues. V was pared by 4 bases and J by 2 bases, with 7 bases of the junction left unmatched. Germline V gene data show CDR1 as SGHVS and CDR2 as FQNEAQ. The CDR3 nucleotides read TGTGCCAGCAGCTCCTCGCCTAGCGGGGGGGACACAGATACGCAGTATTTT. This translates into CASSSSPSGGDTDTQYF.

There are a few counts of this clone. The CDR3 DNA reads as TGCGCCAGCAGCCCTACAGGGTTGCATGGCTACACCTTC. It specifies CASSPTGLHGYTF. V usage is TRBV5-1 and J usage is TRBJ1-2; D perhaps matches TRBD1 (6 bases). Germline V gene lookup returns CDR1 SGHRS and CDR2 YFSETQ. The V end was cut by 4 bases, the J end by 6 bases, with 13 bases between. This CDR3 is built from 13 residues.

The chain employs TRBV2 and TRBJ2-7; TRBD1 agrees at 7 bases. Trimming took 6 bases from V and 6 from J; bases not matched to a gene: 11. CDR3 length: 14 amino acids. Germline V gene lookup returns CDR1 SNHLY and CDR2 FYNNEI. Here the CDR3 reads CASSGNDRVLEQYF. As DNA, the CDR3 is TGTGCCAGCAGCGGGAACGACAGGGTCCTCGAGCAGTACTTC.

This clone was observed a handful of times. The chain has TRBV9 and TRBJ2-6; D is perhaps TRBD1 (6 bases). The ends were cut back, 0 bases at V and 3 bases at J, with 10 bases in the middle. The CDR3 contains 16 residues. CDR1 is SGDLS, CDR2 YYNGEE, per germline. CDR3 sequence reads: CASSVGGRGGANVLTF. The CDR3 DNA is TGTGCCAGCAGCGTAGGGGGGCGTGGTGGGGCCAACGTCCTGACTTTC.

This clone was counted between two and nine times. This chain uses TRBV5-1 with TRBJ2-7; 9 bases align to TRBD1. Germline CDR1 and CDR2: SGHRS and YFSETQ. CDR3 length: 16 amino acids. The V and J ends lost 4 bases and 4 bases, in that order; junction bases with no gene match: 12. CDR3 sequence reads: CASSVTGTGSLYEQYF. The CDR3 nucleotides read TGCGCCAGCAGCGTGACCGGGACAGGGTCGTTGTACGAGCAGTACTTC.

This rearrangement joins TRBV9 to TRBJ1-2; 7 bases align to TRBD1. This CDR3 comprises 16 residues. In germline, CDR1 is SGDLS, CDR2 YYNGEE. Trimming took 4 bases from V and 1 from J; bases not matched to a gene: 10. CDR3 in DNA: TGTGCCAGCAGCCCCCGCGGGGACAGAAATAACTATGGCTACACCTTC. Residues: CASSPRGDRNNYGYTF.

This clone was observed a handful of times. The chain joins TRBV7-9 to TRBJ2-2; 8 positions agree with TRBD1. CDR1 and CDR2 from the germline V gene are SEHNR and FQNEAQ (reference sequence). The CDR3 contains 14 residues. Germline trimming cut 5 bases from V and 6 bases from J; bases unmatched to any gene: 5. The CDR3 nucleotides read TGTGCCAGCAGCCAAGGGACAGGCGCCGGGGAGCTGTTTTTT. Its translation: CASSQGTGAGELFF.

Only a few counts were recorded for this clone. This sequence joins TRBV9 and TRBJ2-7; perhaps TRBD1 as D (6 bases). Germline values: CDR1 SGDLS, CDR2 YYNGEE. There are 13 residues in the CDR3. The V gene lost 0 bases and the J gene lost 4 bases, with 8 bases spanning the gap. The CDR3 here is CASSVEQGYEQYF. The DNA for the CDR3 is TGTGCCAGCAGCGTAGAACAGGGTTACGAGCAGTACTTC.

Concerning this clone itself: The sample carries other DNA sequences with the same CDR3. V is TRBV29-1 and J is TRBJ2-1; 9 bases match TRBD1. CDR1 and CDR2 (germline): SQVTM, ANQGSEA. This CDR3 is 14 amino acids long. V trimming: 4 bases; J trimming: 4 bases; junction bases outside the gene matches: 5. The CDR3 region has the DNA TGCAGCGTTGCCCGAGACAGGGGGTACAATGAGCAGTTCTTC. This sequence encodes CSVARDRGYNEQFF.

In its sample, this clone was seen a few times. The chain has TRBV5-4 and TRBJ2-5, with TRBD2 identical over 7 bases. The CDR3 sequence is 15 residues long. Germline loops: CDR1 SGHNT, CDR2 YYREEE (reference sequence). The trim removed 0 bases at V and 5 bases at J, leaving 7 bases unmatched. The chain's CDR3 is CASSLAGLAEETQYF. CDR3 sequence (DNA): TGTGCCAGCAGCTTGGCCGGTCTAGCGGAGGAGACCCAGTACTTC.